What follows are 32 T cell receptor beta chains derived from one specimen sequenced in a study of post-analysis software for immune sequencing data. Findings and limits, study-wide: Comparison of patients with controls showed about 5 TRBV segments more frequent in patients, TRBV5-6, TRBV5-1 and TRBV20-1 among them.

These TCRs are of unknown antigen specificity. TCR beta cDNA libraries included unique molecular identifiers. Each CDR3 protein gets one entry after TCRdb re-called the PCR reads with MiXCR. This table has hundreds of thousands of distinct CDR3 sequences, 25% to 30% appearing once. Sequencing input: blood. The receptors here all came from a girl aged 10 to 17 with multiple sclerosis.

In its sample, this clonotype was seen a few times. The chain has TRBV6-2 or TRBV6-3 and TRBJ1-6; D not resolved. Germline-derived CDR1 and CDR2 are MNHEY and SVGEGT. This CDR3 contains 15 residues. V gave up 6 bases and J gave up 8 bases, with 17 bases separating them. CDR3 DNA sequence: TGTGCCAGCAGCCAACCAGCCGCGGGCGATTCACCCCTCCACTTT. Amino acids: CASSQPAAGDSPLHF.

This clonotype was observed a few times. The chain carries TRBV28 and TRBJ2-3, with D unresolved. The V gene's germline CDR1 is MDHEN and CDR2 SYDVKM. V was trimmed by 6 bases and J by 10 bases, leaving 17 bases between them. The CDR3 is made up of 13 amino acids. The CDR3 DNA reads TGTGCCAGCAGCGAACCTCCCACCCGGGCGCAGTATTTT. Translating it yields CASSEPPTRAQYF.

This sequence joins TRBV12-3 or TRBV12-4 and TRBJ2-1; TRBD2 agrees at 8 bases. This CDR3 is 18 amino acids long. With 1 base clipped from V and 5 bases from J, the junction kept 13 bases outside the gene matches. CDR3 sequence: CASSLGLLAATPNNEQFF. Written as DNA, the CDR3 is TGTGCCAGCAGTTTAGGTTTACTAGCGGCGACCCCAAACAATGAGCAGTTCTTC.

The V call is TRBV29-1, the J call TRBJ2-7, with 10 bases that match TRBD2. This CDR3 comprises 14 residues. CDR1 is SQVTM, CDR2 ANQGSEA, per germline. With V trimmed by 6 bases and J by 2 bases, 7 bases remained unmatched. DNA for the CDR3: TGCAGCGTCCGCGGACTAGCGGCAGCCTACGAGCAGTACTTC. Translating it yields CSVRGLAAAYEQYF.

The V gene is TRBV5-1, the J gene TRBJ1-2; D ambiguous. CDR1 and CDR2 (germline): SGHRS, YFSETQ. Between the trimmed V and J ends, which lost 0 bases and 4 bases, there was a span of 10 bases. This CDR3 is 14 amino acids long. The CDR3 here is CASSLDALTYGYTF. CDR3 sequence (DNA): TGCGCCAGCAGCTTGGATGCCCTAACCTATGGCTACACCTTC.

A few counts support this clonotype. The rearrangement links TRBV18 to TRBJ1-2, with D maybe TRBD1 (5 bases). V was shortened by 7 bases and J by 7 bases, with 19 bases between the two germline ends. The CDR3 is made up of 14 amino acids. Germline-derived CDR1 and CDR2 are KGHSH and LQKENI. The CDR3 DNA sequence: TGTGCCAGCTTCCCGGCAGGGTTAAATTCTGGCTACACCTTC. As protein: CASFPAGLNSGYTF.

The chain couples TRBV7-2 to TRBJ1-2; D may be TRBD1 (6 bases). The length of the CDR3 is 14 residues. Deletions cut 8 bases from V and 4 bases from J, with 17 bases between. CDR1 and CDR2 from the germline V gene are SGHTA and FQGNSA. Here the CDR3 reads CASDVGGQGYGYTF. In DNA form, the CDR3 reads TGTGCCAGCGACGTCGGGGGGCAGGGCTATGGCTACACCTTC.

In this sample, this clonotype turned up many times. The gene calls are TRBV6-5 and TRBJ2-3, with D perhaps matching TRBD1 (6 bases). This CDR3 contains 16 residues. Germline V gives CDR1 MNHEY, CDR2 SVGAGI. Trimming shortened V by 0 bases and J by 1 base, and 11 bases separated the two germline ends. CDR3 loop: CASSYSRGTGTDTQYF. CDR3 DNA: TGTGCCAGCAGTTACTCGAGGGGGACCGGCACAGATACGCAGTATTTT.

A remark on this clonotype: The germline gene is not matched at one end of the junction; a read error may be the cause. The chain joins TRBV20-1 to TRBJ1-6, with D unresolved. The CDR3 covers 14 residues. The germline V gene has CDR1 DFQATT and CDR2 SNEGSKA (reference sequence). The chain's CDR3 is CSTRDSLFNSPLHF. The DNA for the CDR3 is TGCAGTACTAGAGATAGCCTTTTTAATTCACCCCTCCACTTT.

This clonotype was recorded many times. The chain carries TRBV7-2 and TRBJ2-3; D unclear. Trimming removed 1 base at V and 1 base at J, with 6 bases between. The CDR3 is 14 amino acids. Germline CDR1 reads SGHTA; CDR2 reads FQGNSA. The CDR3 bases are TGTGCCAGCAGCTTAGAATGGGGCACAGATACGCAGTATTTT. This codes for CASSLEWGTDTQYF.

The chain joins TRBV20-1 to TRBJ2-1; 10 nucleotides agree with TRBD2. The CDR3 spans 15 residues. CDR1 DFQATT and CDR2 SNEGSKA come from the germline V gene (reference sequence). Trimming removed 6 bases from V and 6 bases from J; junction bases left unmatched: 11. CDR3 loop: CSAIAGTSASNEQFF. CDR3 DNA: TGCAGTGCCATCGCCGGGACTAGCGCGAGCAATGAGCAGTTCTTC.

This chain uses TRBV9 with TRBJ2-2; TRBD1 aligns across 10 bases. J was trimmed by 5 bases and V by 8 bases; bases with no gene match: 6. The CDR3 contains 14 residues. Germline values: CDR1 SGDLS, CDR2 YYNGEE. In DNA form, the CDR3 reads TGTGCCAGTGGGACAGGGGAGTGGACCGGGGAGCTGTTTTTT. It translates to CASGTGEWTGELFF. The full variable domain, in which reference TRBV9 and TRBJ2-2 provide the parts outside the CDR3, is DSGVTQTPKHLITATGQRVTLRCSPRSGDLSVYWYQQSLDQGLQFLIQYYNGEERAKGNILERFSAQQFPDLHSELNLSSLELGDSALYFCASGTGEWTGELFFGEGSRLTVL.

V gene TRBV5-6 combines with J gene TRBJ2-7; 9 nucleotides match TRBD1. This CDR3 is built from 15 residues. Germline V gives CDR1 SGHDT, CDR2 YYEEEE. J was trimmed by 4 bases and V by 2 bases; bases with no gene match: 7. As DNA, the CDR3 is TGTGCCAGCAGCTTAAGGGGGGACAGGGTTTACGAGCAGTACTTC. Translating gives CASSLRGDRVYEQYF. The variable domain in full, with the rest retrieved from reference TRBV5-6 and TRBJ2-7, is DAGVTQSPTHLIKTRGQQVTLRCSPKSGHDTVSWYQQALGQGPQFIFQYYEEEERQRGNFPDRFSGHQFPNYSSELNVNALLLGDSALYLCASSLRGDRVYEQYFGPGTRLTVT.

This clonotype was picked up a small number of times. The chain uses TRBV29-1 and TRBJ1-2; the D gene is possibly TRBD1 (6 bases). The CDR3 length is 13 residues. The germline V gene has CDR1 SQVTM and CDR2 ANQGSEA. Deletions cut 5 bases from V and 5 bases from J, with 15 bases between. DNA of the CDR3: TGCAGCGTTTGGCGGGGGCTGAGATATGGCTACACCTTC. Its protein product is CSVWRGLRYGYTF.

The chain has TRBV6-5 and TRBJ2-5; possibly TRBD1 for D (6 bases). Germline CDR1 MNHEY, CDR2 SVGAGI. With 1 base removed from V and 1 base from J, the gap between germline ends came to 10 bases. The CDR3 is made up of 15 amino acids. This chain's CDR3 is CASSYYQDSQETQYF. As DNA, the CDR3 is TGTGCCAGCAGTTACTATCAGGACAGCCAAGAGACCCAGTACTTC.

This clonotype has only a few counts. V is TRBV12-3 or TRBV12-4 and J is TRBJ2-1; TRBD2 matches at 10 bases. The J call may not be correct, given that the DNA end is closer to TRBJ2-7. The CDR3 spans 19 residues. Here the CDR3 DNA reads TGTGCCAGCAGTTTAGCGGCTTTCACAGGACTAGCGGTGTACAATGAGCAGTACTTC. This codes for CASSLAAFTGLAVYNEQYF.

The rearrangement links TRBV3-1 to TRBJ2-3; the D is unclear. V lost 1 base and J 6 bases, leaving 5 bases between the germline ends. Germline CDR1 and CDR2: LGHDT and YNNKEL (reference sequence). The CDR3 contains 12 residues. CDR3 region: CASSQGIDTQYF. CDR3 bases: TGTGCCAGCAGCCAAGGGATCGATACGCAGTATTTT.

This clonotype was counted only a few times. The chain links TRBV11-3 to TRBJ2-3; tentatively, D is TRBD2 (5 bases). V was pared by 1 base and J by 8 bases, with 16 bases between. Per germline, CDR1 SGHNT and CDR2 YENEEA. The CDR3 spans 15 residues. CDR3 region: CASSLGGPLGATQYF. The CDR3, as DNA: TGTGCCAGCAGCTTAGGAGGCCCATTGGGAGCTACGCAGTATTTT.

The J gene is TRBJ2-7, the V gene TRBV6-6; D unresolved. Trimming left V 3 bases short and J 6 bases short, with 9 bases between. The CDR3 is made up of 12 amino acids. CDR1 MNHNY and CDR2 SVGAGI come from the germline V gene (reference sequence). Here the CDR3 DNA reads TGTGCCAGCAGTTATGTTGCTGGCGAGCAGTACTTC. Amino acid sequence: CASSYVAGEQYF.

This clonotype appeared a few times. The J gene is TRBJ2-1, the V gene TRBV20-1, with D perhaps TRBD2 (6 bases). Per the germline V gene, CDR1 is DFQATT and CDR2 is SNEGSKA (reference sequence). V lost 1 base, J lost 5 bases, and 9 bases lay in between. This CDR3 contains 13 residues. CDR3 protein: CSARGSGDNEQFF. The CDR3 DNA is TGCAGTGCTAGAGGCTCGGGAGACAATGAGCAGTTCTTC.

This clonotype has just one count. The germline gene is not matched at one end of the junction; a read error may be the cause. The CDR3 nucleotides read TGCAGCGCTGAAAAAGGTTGGGGGAACACTGAAGCTTTCTTT. The encoded protein is CSAEKGWGNTEAFF. This chain uses TRBV29-1 with TRBJ1-1; unclear D gene. The CDR3 runs 14 residues. Germline V gene lookup returns CDR1 SQVTM and CDR2 ANQGSEA.

Notes on this clonotype: A much larger clone is a single base away; this may be a read error. This chain joins TRBV7-8 and TRBJ2-5; 9 nucleotides line up with TRBD2. The CDR3 is made up of 15 amino acids. Losses at the gene ends were 1 base for V and 11 bases for J; bases not matched to a gene: 11. Per germline, CDR1 SGHVS and CDR2 FQNEAQ. The CDR3 loop reads CASSLVSGGYNEQYF. CDR3 nucleotides: TGTGCCAGCAGCTTAGTTAGCGGGGGCTACAATGAGCAGTACTTC.

This clonotype was picked up a small number of times. This chain joins TRBV7-2 and TRBJ2-7, with D tentatively TRBD1 or TRBD2 (5 bases each). Germline V gene lookup returns CDR1 SGHTA and CDR2 FQGNSA. Trimming cost V 4 bases and J 3 bases, with 16 bases left between them. The CDR3 extends over 15 amino acids. CDR3 sequence: CASSSLIGASYEQYF. The CDR3 DNA sequence: TGTGCCAGCAGCTCCCTTATCGGGGCGAGCTACGAGCAGTACTTC.

The table lists this clonotype with a few counts. V gene TRBV9 combines with J gene TRBJ2-6; TRBD2 might be the D (6 bases). CDR3 length: 15 amino acids. Trimming stripped 7 bases from V and 4 bases from J, with 15 bases between. Germline V gene sequence: CDR1 SGDLS, CDR2 YYNGEE. CDR3 nucleotides: TGTGCCAGCCAGGTCGGGGCGGGGGGGGCCAACGTCCTGACTTTC. It yields the protein CASQVGAGGANVLTF.

This clonotype was counted only a few times. This sequence joins TRBV6-4 and TRBJ1-4; the D is unclear. Germline assignment: CDR1 MRHNA and CDR2 SNTAGT. V was cut by 8 bases and J by 8 bases, with 15 bases left in between. There are 13 residues in the CDR3. The CDR3 nucleotides read TGTGCCAGCTCTCGGGGAAGAGGGGAAAAACTGTTTTTT. It encodes CASSRGRGEKLFF.

This clonotype was observed a few times. The chain links TRBV20-1 to TRBJ2-7; D might be TRBD1 or TRBD2, each matching 6 bases. The ends were cut back, 3 bases at V and 2 bases at J, with 14 bases in the middle. The CDR3 consists of 14 residues. Germline V gene sequence: CDR1 DFQATT, CDR2 SNEGSKA (reference sequence). The CDR3 is CSASRGDLTYEQYF. The CDR3 coding sequence is TGCAGTGCTAGTAGGGGGGACCTAACCTACGAGCAGTACTTC.

The rearrangement joins TRBV5-6 to TRBJ2-5; D gene uncertain. Trimming removed 3 bases from V and 0 bases from J, with 9 bases in between. The germline V gene encodes CDR1 SGHDT and CDR2 YYEEEE. CDR3 length: 14 amino acids. In DNA form, the CDR3 reads TGTGCCAGCAGCTGGGAAATGTACCAAGAGACCCAGTACTTC. Protein sequence: CASSWEMYQETQYF. Full variable domain (rest looked up from reference TRBV5-6 and TRBJ2-5): DAGVTQSPTHLIKTRGQQVTLRCSPKSGHDTVSWYQQALGQGPQFIFQYYEEEERQRGNFPDRFSGHQFPNYSSELNVNALLLGDSALYLCASSWEMYQETQYFGPGTRLLVL.

The rearrangement uses TRBV18 and TRBJ2-1; TRBD2 aligns across 13 bases. Trimming removed 0 bases from V and 10 bases from J; junction bases left unmatched: 3. CDR3 length: 15 amino acids. Germline V gene data show CDR1 as KGHSH and CDR2 as LQKENI. CDR3 DNA sequence: TGTGCCAGCTCACCACCGGGACTAGCGGGATGGGAGCAGTTCTTC. Translating it yields CASSPPGLAGWEQFF.

There are a few counts of this clonotype. The V call is TRBV11-3, the J call TRBJ2-3; 7 bases agree with TRBD1. Germline lookup yields CDR1 SGHNT and CDR2 YENEEA. Trimming at V came to 8 bases and at J to 6 bases, leaving 14 bases not matched to a gene. The CDR3 covers 15 residues. Here the CDR3 reads CASGRTGDLGDTQYF. The CDR3 DNA follows: TGTGCCAGCGGCCGTACAGGGGACCTTGGCGATACGCAGTATTTT.

This clonotype was picked up many times. The V and J genes are TRBV29-1 and TRBJ2-1; a weak D match, TRBD1 (5 bases). The CDR3 totals 15 residues. The V gene's germline CDR1 is SQVTM and CDR2 ANQGSEA. V was cut by 6 bases and J by 0 bases, with 15 bases left in between. Here the CDR3 reads CSVKGPQGSYNEQFF. The CDR3 DNA sequence: TGCAGCGTCAAGGGCCCCCAGGGCTCCTACAATGAGCAGTTCTTC.

This sequence joins TRBV27 and TRBJ1-1; TRBD1 agrees at 7 bases. CDR1 and CDR2 (germline): MNHEY, SMNVEV (reference sequence). The V and J ends lost 5 bases and 2 bases, in that order; junction bases with no gene match: 5. The CDR3 is 14 residues long. DNA for the CDR3: TGTGCCAGCAGTAGACAGGGAGTAAACACTGAAGCTTTCTTT. Translating it yields CASSRQGVNTEAFF.

Only a few counts were recorded for this clonotype. The chain joins TRBV7-8 to TRBJ2-3; 8 positions match TRBD1. Germline CDR1 SGHVS, CDR2 FQNEAQ. The CDR3 length is 15 residues. Losses at the gene ends were 3 bases for V and 9 bases for J; bases not matched to a gene: 11. The CDR3 DNA follows: TGTGCCAGCAGCTTGGGTCAGGGGGCGCGTCTGACGCAGTATTTT. Protein sequence: CASSLGQGARLTQYF.